Listed below are T cell receptor beta chains from one sample, sequenced in a study of blood T cell repertoires in COVID-19. TCRdb's table, derived via immunoSEQ multiplex PCR, lists solely in-frame clones and lacks some. Here the sample spans tens of thousands of clones, approximately 86% being singletons. What was sequenced was peripheral blood. The receptors stem from a man aged 35-49 years with acute or convalescent COVID-19. CDR3s include the opening cysteine and the closing phenylalanine or tryptophan. A D gene is named only where the DNA matches it firmly. Size is stated for part of the rows, as once, few or many counts, or as a class when the clone is expanded.

>NA|TRBV6-4|TRBJ2-2|NA|14
TGTGCCAGCAGTGAGACACTTATCACCGGGGAGCTGTTTTTT
CASSETLITGELFF
>NA|TRBV9|TRBJ1-5|NA|15
TGTGCCAGCAGCGTAGCTGGACAGCCCGGACAGCCCCAGCATTTT
CASSVAGQPGQPQHF
>NA|TRBV7-2|TRBJ2-5|NA|13
TGTGCCAGCAGCTTAGGGGGCATGGAGACCCAGTACTTC
CASSLGGMETQYF
>few|TRBV11-2|TRBJ1-3|NA|15
TGTGCCAGCAGCCGACACACCAGGGGTGGAAACACCATATATTTT
CASSRHTRGGNTIYF
>NA|TRBV2|TRBJ1-2|NA|13
TGTGCCAGCAGTGAAGAGCCGCGGAACGGCTACACCTTC
CASSEEPRNGYTF
>NA|TRBV2|TRBJ2-5|NA|11
TGTGCCAGCAGTACCAGAGAGACCCAGTACTTC
CASSTRETQYF
>NA|TRBV10-3|TRBJ2-1|TRBD1|15
TGTGCCACCAGAGGGGGTCAGGGGGCCAACAATGAGCAGTTCTTC
CATRGGQGANNEQFF
>NA|TRBV21-1|TRBJ1-5|NA|17
TGTGCCAGCAGCAAAGCCCAAATCGGGTGCCCCAATCAGCCCCAGCATTTT
CASSKAQIGCPNQPQHF
>NA|TRBV27|TRBJ2-3|TRBD1|13
TGTGCCAGCTGGGACAGAGGAACAGATACGCAGTATTTT
CASWDRGTDTQYF
>NA|TRBV28|TRBJ1-5|TRBD1|14
TGTGCCAGCAGTTTCGGACAGGGGGTGAGGCCCCAGCATTTT
CASSFGQGVRPQHF
>NA|TRBV5-1|TRBJ2-1|TRBD2|16
TGCGCCAGCAGCTTCTTGACTAGCGGGGGATACAATGAGCAGTTCTTC
CASSFLTSGGYNEQFF
>NA|TRBV2|TRBJ1-3|NA|15
TGTGCCAGCAGCGCTGGGGCCTTCTCTGGAAACACCATATATTTT
CASSAGAFSGNTIYF
>NA|TRBV6-5|TRBJ1-5|TRBD1|14
TGTGCCAGCAGGCTCTACGGACAGGGGCAGCCCCAGCATTTT
CASRLYGQGQPQHF
>NA|TRBV24-1|TRBJ1-5|TRBD1|16
TGTGCCACCAGTGACCCCCGGACAGGGGGAGGTCAGCCCCAGCATTTT
CATSDPRTGGGQPQHF
>NA|TRBV19|TRBJ2-5|NA|15
TGTGCCAGTACCGATACTAGCCTAAGAGGAGAGACCCAGTACTTC
CASTDTSLRGETQYF
>NA|TRBV21-1|TRBJ1-3|NA|17
TGTGCCAGCAGGATACAGCCGCAGGGGGAAGCGGGAAACACCATATATTTT
CASRIQPQGEAGNTIYF
>few|TRBV6-1|TRBJ1-2|NA|13
TGTGCCAGCAGTGACATCGGGGGGTATGGCTACACCTTC
CASSDIGGYGYTF
>NA|TRBV18|TRBJ2-3|TRBD1|16
TGTGCCAGCTCACCACGGGGAACAGGGGCAGCAGATACGCAGTATTTT
CASSPRGTGAADTQYF
>NA|TRBV5-4|TRBJ1-2|NA|12
TGTGCCAGCAGCCAGGACAGCTATGGCTACACCTTC
CASSQDSYGYTF
>once|TRBV5-1|TRBJ2-1|NA|17
TGCGCCAGCAGCCCGCTCGCCGGACAGCGGGGAAACAATGAGCAGTTCTTC
CASSPLAGQRGNNEQFF
>NA|TRBV5-8|TRBJ1-6|TRBD1|14
TGTGCCAGCAGCTTGAGGACAGGGAACTCACCCCTCCACTTT
CASSLRTGNSPLHF
>NA|TRBV2|TRBJ1-2|NA|12
TGTGCCAGCAGTGGGGGAGAAGGAGGCTACACCTTC
CASSGGEGGYTF
>once|TRBV19|TRBJ2-7|NA|13
TGTGCCAGTAGTATCCCTGGAGCCTACGAGCAGTACTTC
CASSIPGAYEQYF
>NA|TRBV2|TRBJ1-1|NA|13
TGTGCCAGCAGTGTTTACAGTGCCCCTGAAGCTTTCTTT
CASSVYSAPEAFF
>NA|TRBV5-1|TRBJ2-5|TRBD1|15
TGCGCCAGCAGCCCTGGACAGGGGTCGTTAGAGACCCAGTACTTC
CASSPGQGSLETQYF
>NA|TRBV7-9|TRBJ1-6|TRBD1|15
TGTGCCAGCAGCTTAGGGACAGGGAGTTACTCACCCCTCCACTTT
CASSLGTGSYSPLHF
>once|TRBV3-1/TRBV3-2|TRBJ2-5|NA|13
TGTGCCAGCAGCCAAGAACTAGCAAGGACCCAGTACTTC
CASSQELARTQYF
>NA|TRBV9|TRBJ1-6|NA|15
TGTGCCAGCAGCCCCCGGCCGGGTCTTAATTCACCCCTCCACTTT
CASSPRPGLNSPLHF
>NA|TRBV14|TRBJ1-3|NA|15
TGTGCCAGCAGCCAAGGGGCGAGCTCTGGAAACACCATATATTTT
CASSQGASSGNTIYF
>NA|TRBV7-7|TRBJ2-2|TRBD2|15
TGTGCCAGCAGCCCGGGAGGGCTTAACACCGGGGAGCTGTTTTTT
CASSPGGLNTGELFF
>NA|TRBV5-1|TRBJ2-3|TRBD2|17
TGCGCCAGCAGCCGTTTTAGCGGGGGAGCCCCGACAGATACGCAGTATTTT
CASSRFSGGAPTDTQYF
>NA|TRBV9|TRBJ1-1|TRBD1|17
TGTGCCAGCAGCGTAGGGAGACAGGGTGGGGGGAACACTGAAGCTTTCTTT
CASSVGRQGGGNTEAFF
>NA|TRBV30|TRBJ2-7|NA|13
TGTGCCTGGAAAAAAGGGAGCTCCTACGAGCAGTACTTC
CAWKKGSSYEQYF